This TCR beta chain was identified during a study of early T cells in non-severe SARS-CoV-2 infection. Germline lookup yields CDR1 KGHSH and CDR2 LQKENI. There are 14 residues in the CDR3. Trimming took off 3 bases at V and 0 bases at J, with 8 bases between the two ends. Attachment of unique molecular identifiers was made to individual cDNA molecules. TCRdb itself ran the 5' RACE reads through MiXCR, one entry per CDR3 protein. The sample includes about 28,000 distinct CDR3 sequences, around 6% seen only once; the top ten take 4.5% to 6%. This clonotype was counted at least ten times. The chain is built from TRBV18 and TRBJ1-1, with D unclear. The specimen was whole blood. This sequence originates from an adult who was a healthcare worker with PCR-confirmed SARS-CoV-2 infection or an uninfected control (not recorded which). Written as DNA, the CDR3 is TGTGCCAGCTCACCCATCTCGGTGAACACTGAAGCTTTCTTT. Protein: CASSPISVNTEAFF.